A selection of T cell receptor beta chains follows, all from one sample in a study of blood T cells in healthy people across ages. TCRdb called the 5' RACE reads again in MiXCR, with one record for every CDR3 protein. The sample records over 1,500,000 distinct CDR3 sequences, roughly 50% being singletons. The sequencing sample was made of blood. Receptor source: a woman between 35 and 50 years old in good health. The conserved cysteine and the conserved F or W are not part of the CDR3 here.

v_call | cdr3_aa
TRBV4-3 | ASSLRRGSSYNEQF
TRBV4-3 | ASSQEVGDRNYGYT
TRBV29-1 | SAEAGILYNEQF
TRBV20-1 | SAKVLYGYT
TRBV9 | ASSRGEGSEQF
TRBV12-3/TRBV12-4 | ASSGTTGTGYEQY
TRBV4-3 | ASSLDLVGAYNEQF
TRBV2 | ASSEAHTGTETYEQY
TRBV7-9 | ASGPGDEKLF
TRBV19 | ASQEGANVLT
TRBV24-1 | ATSSRGQGNQPQH
TRBV20-1 | SATSGDGTDTQY
TRBV6-1 | ASNADPSSTDTQY
TRBV20-1 | SARDRQVIYGYT
TRBV6-5 | ASSGGTGTQY
TRBV24-1 | ATSDRTGTNEQF
TRBV27 | ASSLGTPGEETQY
TRBV11-3 | ASSLKQGFYNEQF
TRBV7-2 | ASSLEAGRNYEQY
TRBV9 | ASSVEGGRPPGTDTQY
TRBV7-2 | ASSATGTAGYT
TRBV12-3/TRBV12-4 | ASSPSGSGGASVTDTQY
TRBV7-2 | ASSLAGGRANEQF
TRBV7-2 | ASSLTQYNEQF
TRBV20-1 | SAFGARSNQPQH
TRBV27 | ASSFIAGGYNEQF
TRBV6-1 | ASRGTGVGTDTQY
TRBV15 | ATSAGTSGGLLQETQY
TRBV4-3 | ASSQDVSGGAAQTQY
TRBV14 | ASSQDLEGKLF
TRBV24-1 | ATSDTSHYNEGYT
TRBV5-1 | ASSGSSGGAGEQF
TRBV20-1 | SAREGGYNEQF
TRBV21-1 | ASSKVGQNSRANEQF
TRBV2 | ASRMGGGGLDYEQY
TRBV25-1 | ASSEQGGTSPLH
TRBV7-3 | ASSLKVRDRDLREQY
TRBV28 | ASRPPGGVKRDQPQH
TRBV24-1 | ATSLDSDQSTGQPQH